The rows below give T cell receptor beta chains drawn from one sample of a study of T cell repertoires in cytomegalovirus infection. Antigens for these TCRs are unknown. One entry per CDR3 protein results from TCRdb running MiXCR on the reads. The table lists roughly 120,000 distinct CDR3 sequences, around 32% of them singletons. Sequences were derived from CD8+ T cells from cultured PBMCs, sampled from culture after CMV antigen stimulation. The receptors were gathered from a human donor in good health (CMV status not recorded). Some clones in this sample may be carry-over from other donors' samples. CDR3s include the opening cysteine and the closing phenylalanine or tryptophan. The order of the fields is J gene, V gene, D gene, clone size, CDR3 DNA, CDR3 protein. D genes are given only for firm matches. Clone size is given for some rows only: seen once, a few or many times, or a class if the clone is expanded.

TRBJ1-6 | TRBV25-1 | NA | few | TGTGCCAGCAAGTCAGGGGCATCATATAATTCACCCCTCCACTTT | CASKSGASYNSPLHF
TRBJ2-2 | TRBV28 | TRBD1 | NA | TGTGCCAGCAGTCCAATGAGGGGGCGCCGGGGCGGGGAGCTGTTTTTT | CASSPMRGRRGGELFF
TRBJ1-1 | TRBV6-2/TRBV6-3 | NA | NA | TGTGCCAGCAGTTACAGTCGCGGCAGGACGAACACTGAAGCTTTCTTT | CASSYSRGRTNTEAFF
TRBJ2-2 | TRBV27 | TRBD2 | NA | TGTGCCAGCAGCCGGACTAGTAATACCCCATGGGGGGAGCTGTTTTTT | CASSRTSNTPWGELFF
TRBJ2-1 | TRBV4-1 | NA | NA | TGCGCCAGCAGCCAGAACAATGAGCAGTTCTTC | CASSQNNEQFF
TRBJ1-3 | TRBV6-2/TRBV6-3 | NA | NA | TGTGCCAGCAGTCGCTCCCCCGGGTCTGGAAACACCATATATTTT | CASSRSPGSGNTIYF
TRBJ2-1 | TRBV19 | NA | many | TGTGCCAGTAGTCCCAGGCGGGGAAGGGGTGAGCAGTTCTTC | CASSPRRGRGEQFF
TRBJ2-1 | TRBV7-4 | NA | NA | TGTGCCATGCTGGGGCCATCTAGAAATGAGCAGTTCTTC | CAMLGPSRNEQFF
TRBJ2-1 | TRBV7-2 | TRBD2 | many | TGTGCCAGCAGCTCCGCCAGGACTAGCGGGGGGAACAATGAGCAGTTCTTC | CASSSARTSGGNNEQFF
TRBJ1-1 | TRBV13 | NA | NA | TGTGCCAGCAGCTTTGAGTGGACGAACACTGAAGCTTTCTTT | CASSFEWTNTEAFF
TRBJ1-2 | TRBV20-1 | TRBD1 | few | TGCAGTGCTAGAGATTGGGTCGACAGGGAAGGAGACTATGGCTACACCTTC | CSARDWVDREGDYGYTF
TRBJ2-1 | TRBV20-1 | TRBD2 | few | TGCAGTGCTAGAGATCGACGGGGAGGGGCAGGTGGTAATGAGCAGTTCTTC | CSARDRRGGAGGNEQFF